Listed here are 15 T cell receptor beta chains from one sample, sequenced in a study of shared clonotypes between healthy human individuals. CD45RO-negative cells were positively selected for CCR7, leaving out terminally differentiated effector memory CD45RA+ cells. Profiling relied on immunoSEQ multiplex PCR, and the TCRdb table lists in-frame clones only, not all of them. The sample yields about 2 million clones, just under 95% seen once. What was sequenced was naive CD8+ T cells sorted from blood. These receptors originate from a man aged 18 to 30 in good health.

This clone has a single count. The DNA of the CDR3 is TGTGCCAGCAGCTTCTTAGGGGGCACAGATACGCAGTATTTT. It specifies CASSFLGGTDTQYF. The chain couples TRBV14 to TRBJ2-3; D may be TRBD1 (5 bases). The CDR3 extends over 14 amino acids. CDR1 and CDR2 (germline): SGHDN, FVKESK. The V and J ends lost 5 bases and 1 base respectively, with 10 bases between them.

This chain links TRBV20-1 with TRBJ2-7; no clear D gene. Trimming stripped 3 bases from V and 5 bases from J, with 8 bases between. Germline CDR1 and CDR2: DFQATT and SNEGSKA (reference sequence). CDR3 length: 11 amino acids. The CDR3 coding sequence is TGCAGTGCTAGGAGTTCCCACGAGCAGTACTTC. This translates into CSARSSHEQYF.

The V call is TRBV7-8, the J call TRBJ2-1; 12 bases line up with TRBD2. V dropped 5 bases and J dropped 9; count of bases not matched to a gene: 8. CDR1 and CDR2 from the germline V gene are SGHVS and FQNEAQ. The CDR3 loop spans 15 amino acids. CDR3 sequence: CASSPPSGRVGEQFF. CDR3 nucleotide sequence: TGTGCCAGCAGCCCCCCTAGCGGGAGGGTGGGTGAGCAGTTCTTC.

The chain is built from TRBV7-8 and TRBJ2-5; D tentatively fits TRBD1 or TRBD2 (6 bases each). Germline V lookup: CDR1 SGHVS, CDR2 FQNEAQ. This CDR3 region has 17 residues. The germline V and J ends were trimmed by 5 bases and 1 base, with 20 bases remaining between them. CDR3 nucleotide sequence: TGTGCCAGCAGCCCTAACCTCGGGGGCTCAACCCAAGAGACCCAGTACTTC. Protein sequence: CASSPNLGGSTQETQYF.

This rearrangement joins TRBV10-3 to TRBJ2-5, with D unresolved. The CDR3 extends over 13 amino acids. CDR1 and CDR2 from the germline V gene are ENHRY and SYGVKD. V was pared by 3 bases and J by 7 bases, with 12 bases between. This CDR3 is CAISDPETVTQYF. The CDR3 DNA is TGTGCCATCAGTGATCCGGAGACGGTGACCCAGTACTTC.

J is TRBJ2-7 and V is TRBV27; no firm D call. This CDR3 is 13 amino acids long. Trimming stripped 8 bases from V and 3 bases from J, with 14 bases between. Germline V lookup: CDR1 MNHEY, CDR2 SMNVEV (reference sequence). The CDR3 loop is CASSLTQLYEQYF. The DNA for the CDR3 is TGTGCCAGCTCACTGACCCAGCTCTACGAGCAGTACTTC.

The rearrangement links TRBV2 to TRBJ2-1; D call uncertain. Germline V gene lookup returns CDR1 SNHLY and CDR2 FYNNEI. The CDR3 totals 13 residues. V was shortened by 2 bases and J by 4 bases, with 6 bases between the two germline ends. The CDR3: CASSEKGYNEQFF. The CDR3 region has the DNA TGTGCCAGCAGTGAAAAAGGGTACAATGAGCAGTTCTTC.

The chain employs TRBV9 and TRBJ2-7; TRBD1 matches at 9 bases. The V segment lost 0 bases and the J segment 3 bases; nucleotides outside the gene matches: 4. Germline CDR1 is SGDLS and CDR2 is YYNGEE. The CDR3 contains 15 residues. The CDR3 sequence: CASSVAGTGIYEQYF. As DNA, the CDR3 is TGTGCCAGCAGCGTAGCTGGGACAGGGATCTACGAGCAGTACTTC.

CDR3 sequence: CASSREDGRVKTQYF. In DNA, the CDR3 is TGTGCCAGCAGCCGAGAGGACGGCCGGGTAAAGACCCAGTACTTC. The V and J genes are TRBV7-9 and TRBJ2-5; D uncertain. This CDR3 has 15 residues. Germline CDR1 is SEHNR and CDR2 is FQNEAQ (reference sequence). The V gene lost 5 bases and the J gene lost 6 bases, with 19 bases spanning the gap. Full variable domain (outside the CDR3, taken from reference TRBV7-9 and TRBJ2-5): DTGVSQNPRHKITKRGQNVTFRCDPISEHNRLYWYRQTLGQGPEFLTYFQNEAQLEKSRLLSDRFSAERPKGSFSTLEIQRTEQGDSAMYLCASSREDGRVKTQYFGPGTRLLVL.

This clone was detected only once. The V and J genes are TRBV10-3 and TRBJ2-7, with D possibly being TRBD1 (5 bases). The CDR3 spans 13 residues. Germline CDR1 reads ENHRY; CDR2 reads SYGVKD. Trimming pared 4 bases from V and 3 bases from J, leaving 10 bases between. CDR3: CAISGPTDYEQYF. The CDR3 DNA is TGTGCCATCAGTGGGCCGACAGACTACGAGCAGTACTTC.

The chain links TRBV4-1 to TRBJ1-1; no definite D call. The length of the CDR3 is 14 residues. CDR1 MGHRA and CDR2 YSYEKL come from the germline V gene. V was pared by 1 base and J by 1 base, with 7 bases between. CDR3 sequence (DNA): TGCGCCAGCAGCCAAGCCTGGGAGAACACTGAAGCTTTCTTT. Its protein product is CASSQAWENTEAFF.

This clone was recorded only once. The sample has other DNA sequences that encode this CDR3 too. The chain recombines TRBV5-6 with TRBJ2-1; D not certain. Trimming left V 0 bases short and J 9 bases short, with 4 bases between. Germline assignment: CDR1 SGHDT and CDR2 YYEEEE. CDR3 length: 11 amino acids. The CDR3 protein is CASSLVGEQFF. In DNA, the CDR3 is TGTGCCAGCAGCTTGGTGGGTGAGCAGTTCTTC. Full variable domain (missing parts from reference TRBV5-6 and TRBJ2-1): DAGVTQSPTHLIKTRGQQVTLRCSPKSGHDTVSWYQQALGQGPQFIFQYYEEEERQRGNFPDRFSGHQFPNYSSELNVNALLLGDSALYLCASSLVGEQFFGPGTRLTVL.

This clone is a singleton in its sample. The chain employs TRBV5-4 and TRBJ1-2; TRBD1 aligns across 7 bases. J was trimmed by 0 bases and V by 9 bases; bases with no gene match: 11. CDR1 and CDR2 from the germline V gene are SGHNT and YYREEE (reference sequence). CDR3 size: 15 residues. The CDR3 is CATWGGGLANYGYTF. The CDR3 DNA follows: TGTGCCACGTGGGGAGGGGGCCTAGCTAACTATGGCTACACCTTC. The complete variable domain, with remaining parts taken from reference TRBV5-4 and TRBJ1-2, reads ETGVTQSPTHLIKTRGQQVTLRCSSQSGHNTVSWYQQALGQGPQFIFQYYREEENGRGNFPPRFSGLQFPNYSSELNVNALELDDSALYLCATWGGGLANYGYTFGSGTRLTVV.

The chain links TRBV27 to TRBJ1-2; D is uncertain. The germline V gene has CDR1 MNHEY and CDR2 SMNVEV (reference sequence). The V gene lost 1 base and the J gene lost 0 bases, with 21 bases spanning the gap. This CDR3 has 19 residues. The CDR3 loop reads CASSLLDSGGHNANYGYTF. The CDR3 bases are TGTGCCAGCAGTTTATTAGACTCGGGAGGGCACAACGCTAACTATGGCTACACCTTC.

The chain carries TRBV6-1 and TRBJ2-5; 12 bases align to TRBD2. J lost 3 bases, V lost 2 bases, and 10 bases had no gene match. The CDR3 length is 18 residues. CDR1 and CDR2 (germline): MNHNS, SASEGT. The CDR3 region is CASSESLALAGGKETQYF. In DNA form, the CDR3 reads TGTGCCAGCAGTGAATCCCTCGCCCTAGCGGGGGGGAAAGAGACCCAGTACTTC.